This entry lists 2 T cell receptor beta chains sequenced from one sample in a study of glioma-infiltrating T cells after dendritic cell vaccination (TCRdb year 2016). The library relied on the immunoSEQ multiplex PCR assay. TCRdb retrieved this table from immuneACCESS and kept in-frame rearrangements only. Not all clones are present; in checked studies, unresolved V genes account for under half, and no reason is known for the remainder. The sample yields approximately 64,000 clones; around 86% were counted once. The ten largest clones add up to less than 9.5% of the sample. Sequences were derived from blood, sampled before dendritic cell vaccination. The origin of the receptors is a human donor with glioblastoma.

V and J are TRBV7-2 and TRBJ2-3, with no clear D. CDR3 length: 16 residues. Trimming took off 5 bases at V and 9 bases at J, with 24 bases between the two ends. From germline, CDR1 is SGHTA and CDR2 FQGNSA. CDR3 region: CASSLYPLPPYETQYF. The CDR3 DNA follows: TGTGCCAGCAGCCTATATCCCCTTCCTCCATACGAAACGCAGTATTTT.

The chain has TRBV18 and TRBJ2-1, with 8 positions matching TRBD2. The CDR3 has 18 amino acids. V dropped 4 bases and J dropped 2; count of bases not matched to a gene: 13. Per germline, CDR1 KGHSH and CDR2 LQKENI. The CDR3 spells CASSLDVGGGRTYNEQFF. Here the CDR3 DNA reads TGTGCCAGCTCACTCGATGTAGGCGGGGGGAGAACCTACAATGAGCAGTTCTTC.